This TCR beta chain was profiled in a study of Graves' ophthalmopathy and Graves' hyperthyroidism listed by TCRdb under 2018. For context, the study as a whole: Stable hyperthyroidism was defined as no progression to ophthalmopathy within 18 months of follow-up. After sampling, hyperthyroidism patients received methimazole starting at 30 mg daily, and ophthalmopathy patients received high-dose intravenous methylprednisolone. In total, around 140 blood samples were TCR-sequenced: roughly 45 ophthalmopathy, some 72 hyperthyroidism and approximately 17 hyperthyroidism-to-ophthalmopathy patients. The independent validation cohort included under 20 hyperthyroidism patients plus 17 patients who later progressed from hyperthyroidism to ophthalmopathy. To explore V-J signatures distinguishing ophthalmopathy from hyperthyroidism, a discovery set of about a hundred patients (roughly 44 ophthalmopathy, 57 stable hyperthyroidism) was enrolled. In several hyperthyroidism patients, the T-cell repertoires found in thyroid tissue were compared with those found in blood. The study used TCR beta repertoire signatures to distinguish Graves' ophthalmopathy from Graves' hyperthyroidism and to predict progression to ophthalmopathy.

The CDR3 runs 16 residues from the cysteine to the phenylalanine. Only the CDR3 DNA is retained, 48 bases long and in frame from the first base. The CDR1 and CDR2 encoded by the germline V gene are SNHLY and FYNNEI. The V end loses 0 bases and the J end loses 7 bases, and a stretch of 13 bases separates them. What the work shows at the level of the full study, not this receptor alone: In cross-validation, the 13-signature model distinguished ophthalmopathy from stable hyperthyroidism with about 89% sensitivity and around 84% specificity, while in the test set the corresponding values were about 79% and 69%. In validation, the model predicted ophthalmopathy progression with 55% to 71% sensitivity and 72% to 80% specificity; about a dozen predicted patients were CT-confirmed with GO in a median of 6.5 months. Among expanded thyroid clonotypes with frequency above 0.001, most also showed up in blood, which suggests that blood repertoires may reflect the thyroid immune response. Sample size was not predetermined statistically, and investigators were not blinded to group allocation.

Hyperthyroidism patients were newly diagnosed, with disease duration under 2 months, and aged 18 to 65 years. Anyone with other autoimmune diseases, uncontrolled infections, pregnancy or lactation was excluded from the study. Diagnosis was based on clinical symptoms, serum thyroxine, TRAb, thyroid ultrasound and orbital computed tomography. Total RNA was extracted using Trizol reagent, and RNA quality was checked on an Agilent 2100 Bioanalyzer. A remark on this clonotype: The antigen this receptor binds is unknown. The record has no base qualities; no much larger clone is one base away.

TCR beta CDR3 regions were amplified from RNA transcripts for repertoire sequencing. A first-round RT-PCR used HTBI primers with the Qiagen OneStep RT-PCR kit, followed by a second-round multiplex PCR, size selection and purification. The libraries underwent paired-end sequencing with 100 bp reads on an Illumina HiSeq2000. The authors' pipeline ran thus. SOAPnuke was used to process the reads, throwing out any read that had adapters, had uncalled bases, had a mean Phred below 15, or lacked an exact constant-primer or identifier match. COPE v1.2.5 was used to merge high-quality paired reads. Each unique nucleotide sequence was defined as a clonotype, and clonotypes were aligned to IMGT TRB V, D and J references with MiTCR v1.1. The analysis was limited to V-J combinations with a frequency above 0.0001, which together covered 99.2% of repertoires. A TCR clonal expansion and chaos score per V-J combination was defined as the ratio of F50 clonal expansion to chaos observed in the TCRdist matrix. Features were reduced by Welch's t-statistics and random forest to 10 to 15 V-J combinations, which fed a naive Bayes classifier. The similarity between thyroid and blood repertoires was quantified using the Morisita-Horn index. TCRdb redid the processing of the public reads, applying fastp at Q25 and MiXCR, and retained in-frame beta chains. CDR3 protein duplicates are merged, each entry listing the most common genes and DNA. The V and J calls follow TCRdb's processing rather than the paper's. The sample contains 900,000 to 1,200,000 distinct CDR3 sequences, around a third of them found a single time. Jointly, the top ten make up approximately 10% of the sample.

Recombination connected TRBV2 to TRBJ1-6, with no reliable assignment of the D segment. This receptor was obtained from an adult man with Graves' hyperthyroidism. The sequencing input was peripheral blood or thyroid tissue (not recorded which). The CDR3: CASSEALVQTNSPLHF. Read as DNA, the sequence is TGTGCCAGCAGTGAAGCGCTGGTACAGACGAATTCACCCCTCCACTTT. Joined to the reference TRBV2 and TRBJ1-6 proteins, this CDR3 gives the full variable domain: EPEVTQTPSHQVTQMGQEVILRCVPISNHLYFYWYRQILGQKVEFLVSFYNNEISEKSEIFDDQFSVERPDGSNFTLKIRSTKLEDSAMYFCASSEALVQTNSPLHFGNGTRLTVT.